This TCR beta chain is drawn from a study of identical twins. Germline CDR1 is SGHVS and CDR2 is FQNEAQ. The V gene lost 0 bases and the J gene lost 4 bases, with 10 bases spanning the gap. The CDR3 runs 14 residues. TCRdb redid the calling of the 5' RACE reads with MiXCR, one entry per CDR3 protein. The sample has about 890,000 distinct CDR3 sequences; 12% are singletons. The sample was also reused in another study, on yellow fever vaccine responses in identical twins.

Sequencing was done on a sample of PBMCs. The V call is TRBV7-8, the J call TRBJ2-7; D gene unclear. The sequence derives from a woman aged 18-29 years in good health. The CDR3 spells CASSLAGVGYEQYV. Here the CDR3 DNA reads TGTGCCAGCAGCTTAGCCGGTGTTGGGTACGAGCAGTACGTC.